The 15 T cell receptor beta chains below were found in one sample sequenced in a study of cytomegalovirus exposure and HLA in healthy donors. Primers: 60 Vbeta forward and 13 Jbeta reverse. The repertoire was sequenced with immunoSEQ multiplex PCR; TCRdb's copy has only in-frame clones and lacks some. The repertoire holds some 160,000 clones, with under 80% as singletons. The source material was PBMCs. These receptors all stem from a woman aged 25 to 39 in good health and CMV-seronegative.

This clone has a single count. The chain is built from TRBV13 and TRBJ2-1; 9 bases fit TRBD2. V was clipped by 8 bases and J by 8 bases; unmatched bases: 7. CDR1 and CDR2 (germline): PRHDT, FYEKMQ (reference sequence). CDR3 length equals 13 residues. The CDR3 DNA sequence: TGTGCCAGCGGGCTAGCGGGGAGGGATGAGCAGTTCTTC. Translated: CASGLAGRDEQFF.

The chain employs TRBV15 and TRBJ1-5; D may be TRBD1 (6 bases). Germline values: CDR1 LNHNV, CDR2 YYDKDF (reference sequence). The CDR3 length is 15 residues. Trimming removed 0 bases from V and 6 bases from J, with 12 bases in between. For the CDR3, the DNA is TGTGCCACCAGCAGAGACAGGGGAGGGGGTCAGCCCCAGCATTTT. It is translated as CATSRDRGGGQPQHF.

The CDR3 loop is CASSLELLGLNYGYTF. DNA of the CDR3: TGCGCCAGCAGCTTGGAATTACTAGGGTTAAACTATGGCTACACCTTC. The J gene is TRBJ1-2, the V gene TRBV5-1; D gene unclear. The CDR3 totals 16 residues. Germline-derived CDR1 and CDR2 are SGHRS and YFSETQ. The V and J ends lost 0 bases and 2 bases respectively, with 14 bases between them.

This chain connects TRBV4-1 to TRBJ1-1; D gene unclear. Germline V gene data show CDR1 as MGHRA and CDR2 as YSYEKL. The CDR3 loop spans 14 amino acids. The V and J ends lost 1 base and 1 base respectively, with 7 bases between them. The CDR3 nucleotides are TGCGCCAGCAGCCAAGCGGCAGGGAACACTGAAGCTTTCTTT. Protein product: CASSQAAGNTEAFF.

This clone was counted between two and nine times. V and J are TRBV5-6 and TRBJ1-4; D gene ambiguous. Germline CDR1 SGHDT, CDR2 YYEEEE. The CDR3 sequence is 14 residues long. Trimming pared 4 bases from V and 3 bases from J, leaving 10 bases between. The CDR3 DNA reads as TGTGCCAGCAGCATCACTGGAGCTAATGAAAAACTGTTTTTT. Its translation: CASSITGANEKLFF.

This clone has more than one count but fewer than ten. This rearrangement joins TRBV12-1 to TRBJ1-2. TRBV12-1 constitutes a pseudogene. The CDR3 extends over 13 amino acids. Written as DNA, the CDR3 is TGTGCCAGCACCTATGGACGGGGCTATGGCTACACCTTC. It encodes CASTYGRGYGYTF.

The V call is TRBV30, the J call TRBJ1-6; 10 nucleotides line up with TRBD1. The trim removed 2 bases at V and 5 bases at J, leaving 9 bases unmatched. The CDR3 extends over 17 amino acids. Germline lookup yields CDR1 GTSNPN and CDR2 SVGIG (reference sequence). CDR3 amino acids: CAWSRDRGRRDNSPLHF. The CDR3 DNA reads TGTGCCTGGAGTCGGGACAGGGGACGCCGAGATAATTCACCCCTCCACTTT.

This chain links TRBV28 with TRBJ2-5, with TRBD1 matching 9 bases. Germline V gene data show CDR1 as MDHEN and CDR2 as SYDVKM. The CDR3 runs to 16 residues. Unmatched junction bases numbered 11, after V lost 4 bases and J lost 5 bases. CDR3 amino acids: CASSSLSQGAGETQYF. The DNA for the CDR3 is TGTGCCAGCAGTTCTTTATCACAGGGGGCAGGCGAGACCCAGTACTTC.

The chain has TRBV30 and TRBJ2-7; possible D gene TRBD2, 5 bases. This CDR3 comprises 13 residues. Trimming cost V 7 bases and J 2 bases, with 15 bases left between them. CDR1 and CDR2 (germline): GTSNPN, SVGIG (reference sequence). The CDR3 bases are TGTGCCTCGGAGAACCCGGGGACCTACGAGCAGTACTTC. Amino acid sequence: CASENPGTYEQYF.

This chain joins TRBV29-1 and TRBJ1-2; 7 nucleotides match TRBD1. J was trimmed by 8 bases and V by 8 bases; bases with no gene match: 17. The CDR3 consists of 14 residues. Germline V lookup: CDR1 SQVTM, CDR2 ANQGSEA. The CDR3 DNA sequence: TGCAGCTCTACAAGGACAGGACGGCTGGGAGGCTACACCTTC. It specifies CSSTRTGRLGGYTF.

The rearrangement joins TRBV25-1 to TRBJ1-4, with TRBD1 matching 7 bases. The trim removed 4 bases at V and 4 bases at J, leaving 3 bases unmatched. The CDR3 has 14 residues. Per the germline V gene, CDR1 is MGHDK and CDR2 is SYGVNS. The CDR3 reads CASSGGTVNEKLFF. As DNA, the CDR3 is TGTGCCAGCAGTGGGGGGACAGTTAATGAAAAACTGTTTTTT.

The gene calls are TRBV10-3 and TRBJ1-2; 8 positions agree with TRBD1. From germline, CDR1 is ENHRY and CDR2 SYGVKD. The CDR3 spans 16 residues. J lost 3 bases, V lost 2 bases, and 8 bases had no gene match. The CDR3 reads CAISEAAGGADYGYTF. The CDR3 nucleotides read TGTGCCATCAGTGAGGCCGCAGGGGGCGCGGACTATGGCTACACCTTC.

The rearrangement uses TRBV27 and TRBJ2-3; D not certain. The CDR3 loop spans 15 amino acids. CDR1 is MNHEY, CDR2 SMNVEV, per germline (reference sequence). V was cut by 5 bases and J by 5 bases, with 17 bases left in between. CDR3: CASSPLNSALDTQYF. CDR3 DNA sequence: TGTGCCAGCAGTCCCCTTAATTCAGCGTTAGATACGCAGTATTTT.

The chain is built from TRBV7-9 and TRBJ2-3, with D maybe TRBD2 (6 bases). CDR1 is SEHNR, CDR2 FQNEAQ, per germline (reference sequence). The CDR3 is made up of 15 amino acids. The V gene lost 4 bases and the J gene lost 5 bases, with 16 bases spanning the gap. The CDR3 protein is CASSSWTWGEDTQYF. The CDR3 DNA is TGTGCCAGCAGCTCCTGGACTTGGGGGGAAGATACGCAGTATTTT.

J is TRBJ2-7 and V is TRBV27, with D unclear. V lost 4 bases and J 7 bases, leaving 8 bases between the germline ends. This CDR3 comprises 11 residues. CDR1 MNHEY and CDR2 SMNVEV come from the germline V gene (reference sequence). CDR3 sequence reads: CASSSQQEQYF. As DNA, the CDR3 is TGTGCCAGCAGTTCACAGCAAGAGCAGTACTTC.